Listed here are 10 T cell receptor beta chains from one sample, sequenced in a study of blood T cell repertoires in COVID-19 (dated by TCRdb to 2018 to 2021). Library preparation was by the immunoSEQ multiplex PCR assay. The table comes from immuneACCESS by way of TCRdb, which keeps in-frame sequences with V and J called. Part of the clones is missing from these tables; in studies checked, under half for an unresolved V gene and the rest for unknown reasons. The sample data list 150,000 to 200,000 clones, and 75% to 90% of these were observed just once. The ten top clones hold around 8% of the sample. Source material: peripheral blood. These receptors all stem from a woman aged 55-70 years with acute or convalescent COVID-19.

This chain links TRBV3-1 (or the pseudogene TRBV3-2) with TRBJ1-4; weak D call: TRBD1 (5 bases). The CDR3 totals 12 residues. The V and J ends lost 4 bases and 10 bases respectively, with 10 bases between them. Germline assignment: CDR1 LGHDT and CDR2 YNNKEL (reference sequence). Here the CDR3 reads CASSLREGKLFF. Here the CDR3 DNA reads TGTGCCAGCAGCCTCAGGGAGGGAAAACTGTTTTTT.

V is TRBV20-1 and J is TRBJ2-1; 7 bases are shared with TRBD2. V was pared by 4 bases and J by 10 bases, with 4 bases of the junction left unmatched. The germline V gene has CDR1 DFQATT and CDR2 SNEGSKA (reference sequence). The length of the CDR3 is 11 residues. In DNA, the CDR3 is TGCAGTGCTACCCCACTAGCGGAGCAGTTCTTC. Protein sequence: CSATPLAEQFF.

V and J are TRBV9 and TRBJ2-6; 9 nucleotides line up with TRBD2. Germline CDR1 is SGDLS and CDR2 is YYNGEE. Germline trimming cut 2 bases from V and 0 bases from J; bases unmatched to any gene: 12. CDR3 length equals 20 residues. The CDR3 here is CASSVWDISGRSSGANVLTF. The CDR3 nucleotides read TGTGCCAGCAGCGTTTGGGACATTAGCGGGAGAAGCTCTGGGGCCAACGTCCTGACTTTC.

This clone has a single count. The DNA of the CDR3 is TGTGCCAGTAGTATTGCACAGGGGACCTCAGATACGCAGTATTTT. It encodes CASSIAQGTSDTQYF. The rearrangement links TRBV19 to TRBJ2-3; 7 bases fit TRBD1. Trimming at V came to 3 bases and at J to 4 bases, leaving 7 bases not matched to a gene. The germline V gene has CDR1 LNHDA and CDR2 SQIVND (reference sequence). This CDR3 region has 15 residues. Filled out from reference TRBV19 and TRBJ2-3, the complete variable domain reads DGGITQSPKYLFRKEGQNVTLSCEQNLNHDAMYWYRQDPGQGLRLIYYSQIVNDFQKGDIAEGYSVSREKKESFPLTVTSAQKNPTAFYLCASSIAQGTSDTQYFGPGTRLTVL.

This chain links TRBV7-8 with TRBJ2-1; perhaps TRBD2 as D (6 bases). V lost 6 bases, J lost 5 bases, and 20 bases lay in between. Germline V gives CDR1 SGHVS, CDR2 FQNEAQ. The CDR3 spans 16 residues. This CDR3 reads CASSVRWGRRDNEQFF. DNA of the CDR3: TGTGCCAGCAGTGTCCGGTGGGGGAGGCGGGACAATGAGCAGTTCTTC.

This chain uses TRBV2 with TRBJ2-6; D unresolved. Trimming removed 7 bases at V and 1 base at J, with 11 bases between. Germline CDR1 SNHLY, CDR2 FYNNEI. The CDR3 has 15 amino acids. The CDR3 loop is CASTGRISGANVLTF. CDR3 DNA: TGTGCCAGCACCGGTCGAATTTCTGGGGCCAACGTCCTGACTTTC.

V is TRBV7-3 and J is TRBJ2-7, with 10 bases matching TRBD1. The CDR3 contains 17 residues. The germline V gene encodes CDR1 SGHTA and CDR2 FQGTGA. V gave up 0 bases and J gave up 2 bases; unmatched junction bases: 7. The CDR3 loop is CASSLTSPGQGTYEQYF. The CDR3 coding sequence is TGTGCCAGCAGCTTAACTTCTCCGGGACAGGGGACCTACGAGCAGTACTTC. Full variable domain (remainder filled in from reference TRBV7-3 and TRBJ2-7): GAGVSQTPSNKVTEKGKYVELRCDPISGHTALYWYRQSLGQGPEFLIYFQGTGAADDSGLPNDRFFAVRPEGSVSTLKIQRTERGDSAVYLCASSLTSPGQGTYEQYFGPGTRLTVT.

V usage is TRBV3-1 (or the pseudogene TRBV3-2) and J usage is TRBJ1-5; 11 positions agree with TRBD1. Germline CDR1 is LGHDT and CDR2 is YNNKEL (reference sequence). J was trimmed by 9 bases and V by 4 bases; bases with no gene match: 5. CDR3 length: 14 residues. In nucleotides, the CDR3 is TGTGCCAGCAGCCGCGGACAGGGGGCACGGCCCCAGCATTTT. Residues: CASSRGQGARPQHF.

The rearrangement uses TRBV11-2 and TRBJ2-5; D not certain. Deletions cut 5 bases from V and 2 bases from J, with 21 bases between. The germline V gene has CDR1 SGHAT and CDR2 FQNNGV. This CDR3 is built from 17 residues. The CDR3 region is CASSPFTRSAAQETQYF. CDR3 coding DNA: TGTGCCAGCAGCCCCTTCACGCGGAGCGCGGCTCAAGAGACCCAGTACTTC.

This clone was seen only a few times. The V call is TRBV15, the J call TRBJ1-5; possible D gene TRBD1, 5 bases. Deletions cut 3 bases from V and 0 bases from J, with 9 bases between. This CDR3 has 15 amino acids. Germline V gives CDR1 LNHNV, CDR2 YYDKDF (reference sequence). As DNA, the CDR3 is TGTGCCACCAGCAGGCAGGGATATAGCAATCAGCCCCAGCATTTT. Translating it yields CATSRQGYSNQPQHF.